This T cell receptor beta chain derives from a study of blood T cell repertoires in COVID-19. Whole-study context: Nucleic acid was either cDNA or gDNA, and it came from T cells, B-cell-depleted T cells, or PBMCs.

The participants were between 18 and 89 years old and came from about two dozen US areas. Participants' own reports of clinical history determined their cohort assignment. Germline loops: CDR1 LGHNA, CDR2 YSLEER. The length of the CDR3 is 16 residues. With 0 bases removed from V and 0 bases from J, the gap between germline ends came to 12 bases. Per the authors' pipeline: Amplified reference gene primers provided the basis for estimating nucleated cell counts. Generated by immunoSEQ multiplex PCR, the TCRdb table keeps only in-frame clones and is missing some. V, J and clone size reflect that table, while D and trimming were determined from the DNA. The sample includes about 220,000 clones, 70% to 85% of them seen just once.

The chain combines TRBV4-3 with TRBJ2-7, with D maybe TRBD2 (6 bases). Sequenced: PBMCs or T cells enriched from blood (not recorded which). The origin of this receptor is a woman aged 60 to 75 who had recovered from COVID-19. The CDR3 protein is CASSQDLGLPSYEQYF. The CDR3 DNA is TGCGCCAGCAGCCAAGATTTGGGACTTCCCTCCTACGAGCAGTACTTC.